This T cell receptor beta chain originates from a study of blood T cells in healthy people across ages. Study-wide points: The unknown donor CMV status may have confounded expanded clonotype changes. The percentage of naive T cells correlated strongly with TCR beta diversity.

About this clonotype itself: Its antigen is currently unknown.

The authors ran a second PCR of roughly 6 to 11 cycles using a sample-barcoded 5' primer and a J-beta primer mix. All cDNA molecules were each tagged by a template-switch adaptor with 12 random nucleotides. MiXCR was run by TCRdb on the 5' RACE reads, yielding one entry per CDR3 protein. The table has approximately 600,000 distinct CDR3 sequences, approximately 59% seen once. Sequences were obtained from blood. The TCR comes from a man aged 55 to 70 in good health.

The CDR3 bases are TGTGCCAGCAGCCAGGTTTACAGGGTGGGGACCAACGTCCTGACTTTC. Its protein product is CASSQVYRVGTNVLTF. This rearrangement joins TRBV3-1 to TRBJ2-6, with D tentatively TRBD1 (6 bases). Germline lookup yields CDR1 LGHDT and CDR2 YNNKEL (reference sequence). This CDR3 is 16 amino acids long. Between the trimmed V and J ends, which lost 3 bases and 8 bases, there was a span of 17 bases.